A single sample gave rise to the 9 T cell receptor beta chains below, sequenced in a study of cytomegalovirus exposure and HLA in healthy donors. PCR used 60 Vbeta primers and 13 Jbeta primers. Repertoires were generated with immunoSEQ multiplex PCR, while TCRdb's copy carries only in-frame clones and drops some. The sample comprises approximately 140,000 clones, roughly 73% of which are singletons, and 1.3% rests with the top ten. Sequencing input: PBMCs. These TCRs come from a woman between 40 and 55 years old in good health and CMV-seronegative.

CDR3: CASSSQPTTYEQYF. The CDR3 bases are TGCGCCAGCAGCTCGCAACCTACCACCTACGAGCAGTACTTC. The chain carries TRBV5-1 and TRBJ2-7; no reliable D call. Looked up from germline, CDR1 is SGHRS and CDR2 is YFSETQ. Trimming cost V 3 bases and J 2 bases, with 12 bases left between them. The CDR3 length is 14 residues. The complete variable domain, with remaining parts taken from reference TRBV5-1 and TRBJ2-7, reads KAGVTQTPRYLIKTRGQQVTLSCSPISGHRSVSWYQQTPGQGLQFLFEYFSETQRNKGNFPGRFSGRQFSNSRSEMNVSTLELGDSALYLCASSSQPTTYEQYFGPGTRLTVT.

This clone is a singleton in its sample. The CDR3 is CASSSMNSPLHF. CDR3 bases: TGTGCCAGCAGTTCCATGAATTCACCCCTCCACTTT. The rearrangement uses TRBV27 and TRBJ1-6, with D unclear. From germline, CDR1 is MNHEY and CDR2 SMNVEV (reference sequence). Trimming removed 4 bases at V and 7 bases at J, with 5 bases between. The CDR3 contains 12 residues.

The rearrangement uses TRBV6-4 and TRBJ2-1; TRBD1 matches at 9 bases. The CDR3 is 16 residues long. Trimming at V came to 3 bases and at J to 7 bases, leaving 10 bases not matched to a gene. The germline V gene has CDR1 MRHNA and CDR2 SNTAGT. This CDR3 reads CASSDGRTGDWNEQFF. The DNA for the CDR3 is TGTGCCAGCAGTGATGGGAGGACAGGGGATTGGAATGAGCAGTTCTTC.

The CDR3 DNA follows: TGTGCCAGCTCACCATCTCCCGGCCGGGTTAATGAAAAACTGTTTTTT. Protein sequence: CASSPSPGRVNEKLFF. The rearrangement uses TRBV18 and TRBJ1-4; the D is unclear. The CDR3 is 16 amino acids. V shed 2 bases and J shed 4 bases, with 14 bases lying between them. Germline-derived CDR1 and CDR2 are KGHSH and LQKENI.

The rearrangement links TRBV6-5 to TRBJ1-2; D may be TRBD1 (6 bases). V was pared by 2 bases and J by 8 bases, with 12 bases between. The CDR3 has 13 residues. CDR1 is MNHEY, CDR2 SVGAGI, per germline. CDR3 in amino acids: CASSYGRGQGYTF. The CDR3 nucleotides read TGTGCCAGCAGTTACGGTCGGGGACAAGGCTACACCTTC.

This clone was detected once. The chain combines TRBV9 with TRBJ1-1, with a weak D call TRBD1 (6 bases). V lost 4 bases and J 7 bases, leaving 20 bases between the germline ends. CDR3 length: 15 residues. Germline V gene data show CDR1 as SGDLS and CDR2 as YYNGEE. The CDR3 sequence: CASSTYDRTASEAFF. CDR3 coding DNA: TGTGCCAGCAGCACCTACGACCGGACAGCAAGTGAAGCTTTCTTT. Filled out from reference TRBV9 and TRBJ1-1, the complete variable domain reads DSGVTQTPKHLITATGQRVTLRCSPRSGDLSVYWYQQSLDQGLQFLIQYYNGEERAKGNILERFSAQQFPDLHSELNLSSLELGDSALYFCASSTYDRTASEAFFGQGTRLTVV.

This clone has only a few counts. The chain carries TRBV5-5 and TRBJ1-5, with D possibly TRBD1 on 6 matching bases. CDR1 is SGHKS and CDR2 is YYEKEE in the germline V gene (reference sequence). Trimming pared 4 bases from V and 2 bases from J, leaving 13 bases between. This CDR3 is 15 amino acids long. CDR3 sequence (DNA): TGTGCCAGCAGCCCACATCCAGGGGGCAATCAGCCCCAGCATTTT. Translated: CASSPHPGGNQPQHF.

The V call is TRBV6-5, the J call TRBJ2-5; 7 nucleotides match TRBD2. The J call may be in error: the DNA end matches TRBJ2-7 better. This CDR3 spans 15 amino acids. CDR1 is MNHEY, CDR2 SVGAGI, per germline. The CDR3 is CASSPRRTSSYEQYF. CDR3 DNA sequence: TGTGCCAGCAGTCCCCGGCGGACTAGCTCCTACGAGCAGTACTTC.

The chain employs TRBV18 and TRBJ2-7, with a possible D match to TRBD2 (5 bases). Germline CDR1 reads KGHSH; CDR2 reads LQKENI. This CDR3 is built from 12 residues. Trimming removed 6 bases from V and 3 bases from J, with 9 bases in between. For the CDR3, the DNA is TGTGCCAGCTCCCCTAGCAACTACGAGCAGTACGTC. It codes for CASSPSNYEQYV.